The 5 T cell receptor beta chains listed next were all sequenced from one sample in a study of memory CD4+ T cells and cytomegalovirus serostatus. Sequencing was performed with immunoSEQ multiplex PCR; in TCRdb, only in-frame clones are kept and a portion is missing. Found here are under 75,000 clones, around three quarters of them singletons; the top ten hold less than 0.6%. The sort gate was single viable CD3+CD4+CD8-CD45RO+ cells for memory CD4+ T cells. Sequencing was carried out using memory CD4+ T cells from blood. Every receptor here comes from an adult in good health and CMV-seronegative. Some clones in this sample may be carry-over from other donors' samples.

This chain uses TRBV7-9 with TRBJ2-1, with 11 nucleotides matching TRBD2. CDR1 and CDR2 (germline): SEHNR, FQNEAQ (reference sequence). Trimming at V came to 0 bases and at J to 5 bases, leaving 3 bases not matched to a gene. This CDR3 has 16 amino acids. The CDR3 coding sequence is TGTGCCAGCAGCTTAGCTCCGACTAGCGGGGACAATGAGCAGTTCTTC. This translates into CASSLAPTSGDNEQFF.

The chain combines TRBV5-1 with TRBJ2-2; 9 bases are a match to TRBD2. V was pared by 2 bases and J by 2 bases, with 4 bases of the junction left unmatched. Germline V gene sequence: CDR1 SGHRS, CDR2 YFSETQ. The CDR3 covers 16 residues. The CDR3 DNA follows: TGCGCCAGCAGCTTTTTAGCGGGGGCCAACACCGGGGAGCTGTTTTTT. Its protein is CASSFLAGANTGELFF. The full variable domain, its missing parts supplied by reference TRBV5-1 and TRBJ2-2, is KAGVTQTPRYLIKTRGQQVTLSCSPISGHRSVSWYQQTPGQGLQFLFEYFSETQRNKGNFPGRFSGRQFSNSRSEMNVSTLELGDSALYLCASSFLAGANTGELFFGEGSRLTVL.

This clone was detected a few times. The rearrangement uses TRBV4-1 and TRBJ1-5; D not resolved. V gave up 2 bases and J gave up 0 bases, with 8 bases separating them. This CDR3 has 15 residues. The germline V gene has CDR1 MGHRA and CDR2 YSYEKL. The CDR3 DNA sequence: TGCGCCAGCAGCCAATATGTTTATAGCAATCAGCCCCAGCATTTT. Its protein product is CASSQYVYSNQPQHF.

The chain recombines TRBV21-1 with TRBJ2-5; TRBD2 is the table's D call, not checked against the DNA. TRBV21-1 is a documented pseudogene. The CDR3 covers 14 residues. Here the CDR3 reads CASPSPEIQETQYF. The CDR3 DNA sequence: TGTGCCAGCCCCTCTCCGGAGATTCAAGAGACCCAGTACTTC.

This clone was picked up one time. The rearrangement uses TRBV6-6 and TRBJ2-7, with D maybe TRBD2 (6 bases). V was trimmed by 5 bases and J by 5 bases, leaving 16 bases between them. The CDR3 is 14 amino acids. Germline V gives CDR1 MNHNY, CDR2 SVGAGI (reference sequence). CDR3 amino acids: CASSDPRGSHEQYF. In nucleotides, the CDR3 is TGTGCCAGCAGTGACCCTCGGGGGTCTCACGAGCAGTACTTC.